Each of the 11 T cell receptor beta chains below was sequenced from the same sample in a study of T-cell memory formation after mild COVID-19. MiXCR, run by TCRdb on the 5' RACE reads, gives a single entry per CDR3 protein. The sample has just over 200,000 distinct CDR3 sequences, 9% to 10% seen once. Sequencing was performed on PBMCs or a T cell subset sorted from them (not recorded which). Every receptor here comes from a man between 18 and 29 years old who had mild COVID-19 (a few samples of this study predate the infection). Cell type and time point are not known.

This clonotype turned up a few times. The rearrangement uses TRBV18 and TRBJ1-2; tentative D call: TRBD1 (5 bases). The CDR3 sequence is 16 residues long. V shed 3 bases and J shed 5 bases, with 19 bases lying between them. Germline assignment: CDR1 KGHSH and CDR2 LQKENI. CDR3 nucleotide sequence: TGTGCCAGCTCACCCCAGGGAGCGTCAGTTGGGTATGGCTACACCTTC. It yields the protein CASSPQGASVGYGYTF.

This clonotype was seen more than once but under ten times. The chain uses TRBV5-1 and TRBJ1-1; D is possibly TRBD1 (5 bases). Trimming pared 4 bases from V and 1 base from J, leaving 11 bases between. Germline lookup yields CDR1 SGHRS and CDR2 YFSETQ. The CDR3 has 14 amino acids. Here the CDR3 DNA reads TGCGCCAGCAGCCTAGAAGGACAGAACACTGAAGCTTTCTTT. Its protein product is CASSLEGQNTEAFF.

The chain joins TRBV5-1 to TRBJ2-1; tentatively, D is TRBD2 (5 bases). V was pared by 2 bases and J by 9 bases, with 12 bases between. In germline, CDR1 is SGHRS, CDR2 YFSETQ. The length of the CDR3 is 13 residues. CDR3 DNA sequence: TGCGCCAGCAGCTTCGAAGCGGCCAGTGAGCAGTTCTTC. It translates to CASSFEAASEQFF.

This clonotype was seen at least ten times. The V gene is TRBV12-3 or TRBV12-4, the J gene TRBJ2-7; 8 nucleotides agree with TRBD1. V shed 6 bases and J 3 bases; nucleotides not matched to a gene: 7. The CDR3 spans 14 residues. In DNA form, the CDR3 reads TGTGCCAGCAGAAGAACAGGGGGAGGCTACGAGCAGTACTTC. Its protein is CASRRTGGGYEQYF.

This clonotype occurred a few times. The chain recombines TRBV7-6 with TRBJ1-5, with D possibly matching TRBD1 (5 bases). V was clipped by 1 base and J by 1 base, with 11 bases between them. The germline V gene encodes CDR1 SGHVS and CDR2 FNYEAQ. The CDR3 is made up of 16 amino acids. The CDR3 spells CASSLGGGESNQPQHF. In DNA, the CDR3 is TGTGCCAGCAGCTTAGGGGGGGGTGAAAGCAATCAGCCCCAGCATTTT.

The DNA of the CDR3 is TGTGCCAGCAGCTACCAGTATACGCAGTATTTT. As protein: CASSYQYTQYF. This rearrangement joins TRBV7-2 to TRBJ2-3; D ambiguous. Germline V gives CDR1 SGHTA, CDR2 FQGNSA. V gave up 4 bases and J gave up 7 bases, with 6 bases separating them. This CDR3 comprises 11 residues.

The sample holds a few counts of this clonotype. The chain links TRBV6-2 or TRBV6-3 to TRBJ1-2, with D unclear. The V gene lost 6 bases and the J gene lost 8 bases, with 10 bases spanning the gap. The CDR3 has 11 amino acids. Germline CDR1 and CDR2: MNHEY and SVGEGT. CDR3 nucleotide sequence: TGTGCCAGCAGCGGTAACCGCGGCTACACCTTC. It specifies CASSGNRGYTF.

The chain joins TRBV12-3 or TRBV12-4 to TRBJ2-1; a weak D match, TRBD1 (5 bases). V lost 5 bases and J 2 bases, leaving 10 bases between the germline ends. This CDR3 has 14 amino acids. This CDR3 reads CASSPMTAYNEQFF. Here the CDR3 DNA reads TGTGCCAGCAGTCCGATGACAGCCTACAATGAGCAGTTCTTC.

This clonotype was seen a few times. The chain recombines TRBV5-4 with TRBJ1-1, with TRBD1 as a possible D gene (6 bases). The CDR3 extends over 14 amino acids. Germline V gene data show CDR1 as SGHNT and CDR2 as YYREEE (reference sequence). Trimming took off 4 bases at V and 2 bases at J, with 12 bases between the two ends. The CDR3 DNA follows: TGTGCCAGCAGCATATTACAGGGCAACACTGAAGCTTTCTTT. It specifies CASSILQGNTEAFF.

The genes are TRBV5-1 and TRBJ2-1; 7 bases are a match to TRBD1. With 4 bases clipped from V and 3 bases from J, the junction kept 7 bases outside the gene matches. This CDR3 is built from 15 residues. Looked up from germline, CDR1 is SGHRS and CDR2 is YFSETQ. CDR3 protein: CASSPSTGYYNEQFF. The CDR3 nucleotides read TGCGCCAGCAGCCCTTCGACAGGGTACTACAATGAGCAGTTCTTC.

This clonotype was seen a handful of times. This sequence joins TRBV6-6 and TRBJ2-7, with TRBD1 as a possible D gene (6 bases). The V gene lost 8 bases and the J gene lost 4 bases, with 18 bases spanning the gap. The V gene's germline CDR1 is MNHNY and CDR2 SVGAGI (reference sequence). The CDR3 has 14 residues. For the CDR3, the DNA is TGTGCCAGCGCCACCGAGGGGGTGAGTTACGAGCAGTACGTC. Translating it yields CASATEGVSYEQYV.